The clone carrying this T cell receptor beta chain was recorded at least ten times. What it binds is unknown. This record belongs to a study of T-cell reconstitution after alpha-beta-depleted transplantation in children. Study results and limitations: At around two months after transplant, the alpha-beta T cells were reportedly derived from several hundred expanded clones that came from non-depleted graft cells.

Unique molecular identifiers were used in preparing the TCRbeta library. Using its own MiXCR run on the PCR reads, TCRdb lists one record per CDR3 protein. The sample gives about 170,000 distinct CDR3 sequences, approximately 12% of which show up once; under 15% is in the top ten. The germline gives CDR1 SGHRS, CDR2 YFSETQ. The V end lost 0 bases, the J end lost 0 bases, and 13 bases lay between the germline ends. The CDR3 has 17 residues. The rearrangement uses TRBV5-1 and TRBJ2-1; D possibly corresponds to TRBD2 (5 bases). The TCR originated in a boy aged 2 to 10 with acute myeloid leukemia, due to receive a stem cell transplant. This specimen was PBMCs, taken before TCRalphabeta/CD19-depleted stem cell transplant. The CDR3 sequence: CASSLGGGGRSYNEQFF. The CDR3 nucleotides are TGCGCCAGCAGCTTGGGTGGAGGCGGACGCTCCTACAATGAGCAGTTCTTC. Filled out from reference TRBV5-1 and TRBJ2-1, the complete variable domain reads KAGVTQTPRYLIKTRGQQVTLSCSPISGHRSVSWYQQTPGQGLQFLFEYFSETQRNKGNFPGRFSGRQFSNSRSEMNVSTLELGDSALYLCASSLGGGGRSYNEQFFGPGTRLTVL.